This is a list of T cell receptor beta chains from one sample in a study of cytomegalovirus exposure and HLA in healthy donors. Clones were read by immunoSEQ multiplex PCR, and TCRdb kept only the in-frame ones, dropping some. The sample has about 120,000 clones; approximately 80% are singletons. The source material was PBMCs. Receptors were obtained from a middle-aged man in good health and CMV-seronegative. CDR3s include the opening cysteine and the closing phenylalanine or tryptophan. D genes are given only for firm matches. Clone size is shown for a subset of rows, as once, few, many or a class of expanded clone.

>TRBV2|TRBJ2-2|TRBD1|.
CASKNTDRTTGELFF
TGTGCCAGCAAAAATACGGACAGGACCACCGGGGAGCTGTTTTTT
>TRBV2|TRBJ1-4|TRBD1|once
CASSAGQEAKLFF
TGTGCCAGCAGTGCAGGACAGGAGGCAAAACTGTTTTTT
>TRBV6-1|TRBJ1-5|.|.
CASSEGYGGANNEPQHF
TGTGCCAGCAGTGAAGGGTATGGCGGTGCGAACAATGAGCCCCAGCATTTT
>TRBV11-1|TRBJ2-2|TRBD2|.
CASTYSGTSGPVTGGELFF
TGTGCCAGCACCTATTCCGGGACTAGCGGGCCCGTAACCGGCGGGGAGCTGTTTTTT
>TRBV19|TRBJ1-3|.|.
CASSIGGGNTIYF
TGTGCCAGTAGTATCGGGGGTGGAAACACCATATATTTT
>TRBV7-2|TRBJ2-2|TRBD2|.
CASSQGLGTGELFF
TGTGCCAGCAGCCAAGGACTAGGAACCGGGGAGCTGTTTTTT
>TRBV7-9|TRBJ2-1|TRBD1|.
CASSLGQGNNEQFF
TGTGCCAGCAGCTTAGGACAGGGAAACAATGAGCAGTTCTTC
>TRBV7-9|TRBJ2-1|TRBD2|.
CSSSLAASGRVGNEQFF
TGTTCCAGCAGCTTAGCGGCCAGCGGGAGAGTTGGGAATGAGCAGTTCTTC
>TRBV7-9|TRBJ1-1|.|.
CSSKTLLEAFF
TGTTCCAGCAAAACTCTATTGGAAGCTTTCTTT
>TRBV30|TRBJ2-2|TRBD2|.
CAWSLADPNTGELFF
TGTGCCTGGAGCCTAGCGGATCCGAACACCGGGGAGCTGTTTTTT
>TRBV10-3|TRBJ1-1|TRBD1|.
CATGTGTTSEAFF
TGTGCCACTGGGACAGGGACGACGAGCGAAGCTTTCTTT
>TRBV5-4|TRBJ2-1|.|.
CASSPWGGSNNEQFF
TGTGCCAGCAGCCCCTGGGGGGGCTCCAACAATGAGCAGTTCTTC
>TRBV14|TRBJ2-3|TRBD2|few
CASSQGLAGGLTDTQYF
TGTGCCAGCAGCCAAGGACTAGCGGGGGGCCTCACAGATACGCAGTATTTT
>TRBV6-4|TRBJ2-3|TRBD2|.
CASATSGTDTQYF
TGTGCCAGCGCGACTAGCGGCACAGATACGCAGTATTTT
>TRBV7-8|TRBJ1-3|TRBD1|.
CASSPSGGIAGNTIYF
TGTGCCAGCAGCCCATCAGGGGGTATAGCTGGAAACACCATATATTTT
>TRBV4-3|TRBJ2-1|.|.
CASSQASRGSSGEQFF
TGCGCCAGCAGCCAAGCCTCACGGGGGAGCAGTGGTGAGCAGTTCTTC
>TRBV5-6|TRBJ2-4|TRBD1|.
CASSPTGTGAKNIQYF
TGTGCCAGCAGCCCTACCGGGACAGGGGCCAAAAACATTCAGTACTTC
>TRBV6-5|TRBJ2-5|.|.
CASSVDPRGETQYF
TGTGCCAGCAGTGTCGACCCTAGAGGCGAGACCCAGTACTTC
>TRBV2|TRBJ2-1|.|.
CASSDSAGAYNEQFF
TGTGCCAGCAGTGATTCTGCGGGGGCATACAATGAGCAGTTCTTC
>TRBV27|TRBJ2-7|.|.
CASSPLGQSYEQYF
TGTGCCAGCAGTCCACTTGGACAATCCTACGAGCAGTACTTC
>TRBV6-1|TRBJ2-7|TRBD2|.
CASNGGLGNGEQYF
TGTGCCAGCAACGGAGGACTAGGAAATGGCGAGCAGTACTTC
>TRBV5-6|TRBJ1-6|.|.
CASSLAYGDGNSPLHF
TGTGCCAGCAGCTTGGCCTACGGGGATGGTAATTCACCCCTCCACTTT
>TRBV4-1|TRBJ2-3|.|once
CASSRFSGSTDTQYF
TGCGCCAGCAGCCGTTTCAGCGGGAGCACAGATACGCAGTATTTT
>TRBV7-2|TRBJ1-2|TRBD1|.
CASSPGTGPRRGYTF
TGTGCCAGCAGCCCCGGGACAGGGCCACGGCGGGGCTACACCTTC
>TRBV9|TRBJ1-3|.|.
CASSVAAGEAGNTIYF
TGTGCCAGCAGCGTAGCGGCGGGAGAAGCTGGAAACACCATATATTTT
>TRBV5-1|TRBJ1-1|.|once
CASRWGRGNTEAFF
TGCGCCAGCAGGTGGGGGAGGGGGAACACTGAAGCTTTCTTT
>TRBV9|TRBJ2-1|TRBD2|.
CASSVGGTAGRDEQFF
TGTGCCAGCAGCGTAGGAGGCACCGCAGGGAGGGATGAGCAGTTCTTC
>TRBV10-2|TRBJ2-5|.|.
CASSESETTTHLQETQYF
TGCGCCAGCAGTGAGTCCGAAACTACCACACACCTACAAGAGACCCAGTACTTC
>TRBV6-5|TRBJ1-1|.|.
CASSYSGGMEAFF
TGTGCCAGCAGTTACAGTGGGGGGATGGAAGCTTTCTTT
>TRBV6-5|TRBJ1-3|TRBD1|.
CASTRDRVPGNTIYF
TGTGCCAGCACCAGGGACAGGGTGCCAGGAAACACCATATATTTT
>TRBV29-1|TRBJ2-3|.|.
CSAEDGRLTDTQYF
TGCAGCGCCGAAGATGGCAGACTCACAGATACGCAGTATTTT
>TRBV7-9|TRBJ1-5|.|.
CASSRDSNQPQHF
TGTGCCAGCAGCCGAGACTCCAATCAGCCCCAGCATTTT
>TRBV7-9|TRBJ2-5|.|.
CASSLIARETQYF
TGTGCCAGCAGCTTAATAGCCCGGGAGACCCAGTACTTC
>TRBV28|TRBJ2-7|TRBD2|.
CASRGWGLAGVIYEQYF
TGTGCCAGCAGGGGATGGGGACTAGCGGGAGTCATCTACGAGCAGTACTTC
>TRBV5-4|TRBJ1-3|TRBD1|.
CASSFAGTAGNTIYF
TGTGCCAGCAGCTTTGCCGGGACAGCTGGAAACACCATATATTTT
>TRBV4-1|TRBJ2-7|TRBD1|.
CASSHSFEGASGAYEQYF
TGCGCCAGCAGCCACTCTTTTGAGGGGGCCAGCGGAGCCTACGAGCAGTACTTC
>TRBV9|TRBJ2-1|.|.
CASSVDGTTQQFF
TGTGCCAGCAGCGTAGATGGGACAACTCAGCAGTTCTTC
>TRBV5-5|TRBJ1-1|TRBD1|.
CASSSTGGRSFAEAFF
TGTGCCAGCAGCAGTACAGGGGGCCGTTCGTTCGCTGAAGCTTTCTTT
>TRBV14|TRBJ2-1|TRBD2|few
CASSQSGGAGNEQFF
TGTGCCAGCAGCCAATCGGGGGGGGCCGGAAATGAGCAGTTCTTC
>TRBV4-1|TRBJ2-7|TRBD2|few
CASSQRTSGTYEQYF
TGCGCCAGCAGCCAAAGGACTAGCGGAACCTACGAGCAGTACTTC
>TRBV18|TRBJ1-2|.|.
CASSPRREDGYTF
TGTGCCAGCTCACCACGCAGGGAAGATGGCTACACCTTC
>TRBV6-6|TRBJ2-1|.|.
CASSYSNLGYEQFF
TGTGCCAGCAGTTACTCGAATTTGGGCTATGAGCAGTTCTTC
>TRBV7-2|TRBJ2-7|.|.
CASSLLQELGEQYF
TGTGCCAGCAGCTTACTTCAGGAACTGGGCGAGCAGTACTTC
>TRBV6-4|TRBJ1-2|.|.
CASTPNSPFYGYTF
TGTGCCAGCACCCCTAACAGTCCCTTCTATGGCTACACCTTC
>TRBV9|TRBJ1-2|.|.
CASSDPGGFYGYTF
TGTGCCAGCAGCGACCCCGGGGGTTTCTATGGCTACACCTTC
>TRBV30|TRBJ2-7|TRBD2|.
CAWTSGFYEQYF
TGTGCCTGGACTAGCGGGTTTTACGAGCAGTACTTC
>TRBV5-1|TRBJ1-2|TRBD1|.
CASSSLEHPAGQYFTF
TGCGCCAGCAGCAGTCTAGAACACCCCGCGGGACAGTATTTCACCTTC
>TRBV2|TRBJ1-1|TRBD1|.
CASRDRGPWAFF
TGTGCCAGCAGGGACAGGGGTCCTTGGGCTTTCTTT
>TRBV7-8|TRBJ2-3|TRBD1|.
CASSPIPQTGTGTDTQYF
TGTGCCAGCAGCCCTATCCCCCAAACTGGGACAGGGACAGATACGCAGTATTTT
>TRBV9|TRBJ1-5|.|.
CASSHPKPGSDQPQHF
TGTGCCAGCAGCCATCCGAAACCAGGGTCTGATCAGCCCCAGCATTTT
>TRBV30|TRBJ2-2|TRBD2|.
CAWTPLGLAAFLTGELFF
TGTGCCTGGACCCCTCTGGGACTAGCGGCCTTCCTCACCGGGGAGCTGTTTTTT
>TRBV7-8|TRBJ2-7|.|.
CASSRGGTYEQYF
TGTGCCAGCAGCCGAGGGGGAACCTACGAGCAGTACTTC